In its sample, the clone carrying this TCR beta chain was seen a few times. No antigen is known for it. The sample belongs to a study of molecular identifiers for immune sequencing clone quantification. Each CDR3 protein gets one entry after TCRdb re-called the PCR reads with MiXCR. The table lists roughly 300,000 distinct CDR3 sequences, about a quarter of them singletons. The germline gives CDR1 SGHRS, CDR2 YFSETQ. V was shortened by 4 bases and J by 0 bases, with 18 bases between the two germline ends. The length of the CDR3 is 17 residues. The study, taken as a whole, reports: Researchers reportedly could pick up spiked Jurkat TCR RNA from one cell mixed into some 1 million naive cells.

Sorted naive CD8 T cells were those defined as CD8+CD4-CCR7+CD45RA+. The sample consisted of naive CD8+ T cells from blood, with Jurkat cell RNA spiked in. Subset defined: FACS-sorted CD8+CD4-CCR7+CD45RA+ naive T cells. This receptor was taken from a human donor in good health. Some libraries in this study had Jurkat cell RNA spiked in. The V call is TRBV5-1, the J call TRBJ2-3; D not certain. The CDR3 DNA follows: TGCGCCAGCAGCGCGACCGAGGACCGGATTAGCACAGATACGCAGTATTTT. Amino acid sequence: CASSATEDRISTDTQYF.